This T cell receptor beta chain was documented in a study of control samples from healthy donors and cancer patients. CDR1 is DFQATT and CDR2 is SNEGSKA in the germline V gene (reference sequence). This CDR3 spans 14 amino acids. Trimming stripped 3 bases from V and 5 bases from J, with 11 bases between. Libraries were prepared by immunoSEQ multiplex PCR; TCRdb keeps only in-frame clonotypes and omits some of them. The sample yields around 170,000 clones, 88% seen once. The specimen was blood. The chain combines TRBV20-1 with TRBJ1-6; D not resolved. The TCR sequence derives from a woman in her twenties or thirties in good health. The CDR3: CSASFQGDNSPLHF. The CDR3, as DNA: TGCAGTGCTAGTTTTCAAGGCGATAATTCACCCCTCCACTTT.